A selection of T cell receptor beta chains follows, all from one sample in a study of cytomegalovirus exposure and HLA in healthy donors. Produced via immunoSEQ multiplex PCR; TCRdb's table is partial and in-frame only. The sample records 100,000 to 150,000 clones, under 85% being singletons. The sample was PBMCs. The receptor source for this set is a male donor in good health and CMV-seropositive. Each CDR3 is given with its conserved first and last residue. D genes are given only for firm matches. Expanded clones get a size class; other rows say once, few or many, or leave the size out.

V	J	D	size	DNA	CDR3
TRBV2	TRBJ1-4	NA	NA	TGTGCCAGCAACCCACAGACAACTAATGAAAAACTGTTTTTT	CASNPQTTNEKLFF
TRBV19	TRBJ1-2	TRBD1	once	TGTGCCAGTACCACCGGGACAGCCTATGGCTACACCTTC	CASTTGTAYGYTF
TRBV2	TRBJ2-1	TRBD2	few	TGTGCCAGCAGTGACTTACAAGCGGGAGCATACAATGAGCAGTTCTTC	CASSDLQAGAYNEQFF
TRBV5-1	TRBJ2-3	TRBD1	NA	TGCGCCAGCAGCGATGGACAGGGGGCATCAGATACGCAGTATTTT	CASSDGQGASDTQYF
TRBV5-1	TRBJ2-5	NA	once	TGCGCCAGCAGCCAGCCGGGTCTAGGAGGAGAGACCCAGTACTTC	CASSQPGLGGETQYF
TRBV7-8	TRBJ1-2	TRBD1	NA	TGTGCCAGCAGCCTGGGACAGGGCCCCGGCTACACCTTC	CASSLGQGPGYTF
TRBV2	TRBJ2-5	TRBD1	NA	TGTGCCAGCAGTGGACAGGGGCAGGTGACCCAGTACTTC	CASSGQGQVTQYF
TRBV5-1	TRBJ2-1	TRBD2	NA	TGCGCCAGCAGCTTGGATCGAGCGGGAGGGTCCAATGAGCAGTTCTTC	CASSLDRAGGSNEQFF
TRBV5-1	TRBJ1-4	TRBD1	NA	TGCGCCAGCAGCTTGGTGTCACAGGGGGCGCATACAGAACTGTTTTTT	CASSLVSQGAHTELFF
TRBV27	TRBJ2-2	TRBD2	NA	TGTGCCAGCAATCCTTTGGCGGGAGTCGGTACCGGGGAGCTGTTTTTT	CASNPLAGVGTGELFF
TRBV7-2	TRBJ2-7	NA	few	TGTGCCAGCAGCCCTCCGGGACACTCCTACGAGCAGTACTTC	CASSPPGHSYEQYF
TRBV10-3	TRBJ2-7	NA	NA	TGTGCCACCACCGGAAATAGGGAGTACGAGCAGTACTTC	CATTGNREYEQYF
TRBV15	TRBJ2-3	NA	NA	TGTGCCACCAGCAAAGGGGGGGCAACCACAGATACGCAGTATTTT	CATSKGGATTDTQYF
TRBV10-3	TRBJ1-1	NA	NA	TGTGCCATCAGTGAGGGGGCGAAGAACACTGAAGCTTTCTTT	CAISEGAKNTEAFF
TRBV5-6	TRBJ2-1	TRBD2	NA	TGTGCCAGCAGCTTGGGTTATCTAGCGGGAGCCCGCCCCCGGGGGGAGCAGTTCTTC	CASSLGYLAGARPRGEQFF
TRBV19	TRBJ1-5	TRBD1	NA	TGTGCCAGTAGTAACGACAGGGGTAGGGGTCAGCCCCAGCATTTT	CASSNDRGRGQPQHF